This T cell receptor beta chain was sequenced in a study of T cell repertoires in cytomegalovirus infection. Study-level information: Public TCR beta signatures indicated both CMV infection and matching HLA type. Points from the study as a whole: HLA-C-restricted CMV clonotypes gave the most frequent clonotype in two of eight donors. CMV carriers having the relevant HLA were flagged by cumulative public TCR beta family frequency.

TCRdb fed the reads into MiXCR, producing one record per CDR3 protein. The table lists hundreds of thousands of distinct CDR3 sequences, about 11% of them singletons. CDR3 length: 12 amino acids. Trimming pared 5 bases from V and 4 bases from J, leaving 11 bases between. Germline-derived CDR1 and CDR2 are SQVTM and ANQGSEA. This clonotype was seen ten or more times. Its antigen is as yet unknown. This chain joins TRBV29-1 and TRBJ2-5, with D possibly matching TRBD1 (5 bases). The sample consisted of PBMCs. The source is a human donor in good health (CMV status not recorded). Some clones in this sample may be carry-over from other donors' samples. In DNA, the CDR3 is TGCAGCGTTAAGACAGAGGCAGAGACCCAGTACTTC. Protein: CSVKTEAETQYF.